A single T cell receptor beta chain is shown here with its context. What it binds is unknown. These data are taken from a study of cytomegalovirus exposure and HLA in healthy donors. Notes on the study in general: Usually a TCR sequence was rare, but some public TCRs were found in many donors. When a later analysis was performed, an Asian-associated ancestry cluster reportedly had fewer N-insertions than the roughly 630-donor mean.

The germline V gene has CDR1 MNHNS and CDR2 SASEGT. The CDR3 has 13 amino acids. Trimming took off 4 bases at V and 4 bases at J, with 11 bases between the two ends. The primer mix had 60 Vbeta and 13 Jbeta primers. Produced via immunoSEQ multiplex PCR; TCRdb's table is partial and in-frame only. The data show 130,000 to 150,000 clones, about four fifths seen once. The study sampled nominally healthy donors, though unrecorded immune exposures were likely. This receptor was identified in a male donor in good health and CMV-seronegative. The rearrangement links TRBV6-1 to TRBJ2-7; D is unclear. The sequenced sample was PBMCs. The CDR3 spells CASSARPSYEQYF. CDR3 DNA sequence: TGTGCCAGCAGTGCTCGACCTAGTTACGAGCAGTACTTC.